This T cell receptor (beta chain) derives from a study of blood T cell repertoires in COVID-19. Method: immunoSEQ multiplex PCR; TCRdb's copy keeps in-frame clones and lacks some. The table lists 70,000 to 95,000 clones, about 90% of them singletons. The table lists this clone with a count of one. Germline values: CDR1 MNHEY, CDR2 SVGAGI. V dropped 4 bases and J dropped 0; count of bases not matched to a gene: 3. The CDR3 has 15 residues. The sequence derives from a woman between 45 and 60 years old in a cohort sampled during active COVID-19. The chain joins TRBV6-5 to TRBJ2-3, with 8 bases fitting TRBD2. The specimen was peripheral blood. CDR3 sequence (DNA): TGTGCCAGCAGTTCTCCTAGCGGGAGCACAGATACGCAGTATTTT. As protein: CASSSPSGSTDTQYF.